The 16 T cell receptor beta chains presented below share a single source sample, sequenced in a study of brain metastases from non-small cell lung cancer. Data came from immunoSEQ multiplex PCR; TCRdb stores just in-frame clones and leaves some out. The sample has approximately 1,300 clones; over 60% are singletons. The sequencing sample was made of tissue from a brain metastasis. Receptors were obtained from a donor aged 40 or over with non-small cell lung cancer.

The chain has TRBV9 and TRBJ2-7; 10 nucleotides line up with TRBD1. This CDR3 comprises 16 residues. CDR1 and CDR2 from the germline V gene are SGDLS and YYNGEE. V was clipped by 0 bases and J by 6 bases; unmatched bases: 9. For the CDR3, the DNA is TGTGCCAGCAGCGTAGGCTCGGGGACAGGGGTTCGCGAGCAGTACTTC. Its translation: CASSVGSGTGVREQYF. Based on the CDR3 plus reference TRBV9 and TRBJ2-7, the full variable domain is DSGVTQTPKHLITATGQRVTLRCSPRSGDLSVYWYQQSLDQGLQFLIQYYNGEERAKGNILERFSAQQFPDLHSELNLSSLELGDSALYFCASSVGSGTGVREQYFGPGTRLTVT.

The J gene is TRBJ1-6, the V gene TRBV4-2, with 7 positions matching TRBD1. V lost 1 base, J lost 6 bases, and 3 bases stayed unmatched. The CDR3 contains 15 residues. CDR1 LGHNA and CDR2 YNFKEQ come from the germline V gene. The CDR3: CASSQGDSVNSPLHF. The CDR3 coding sequence is TGTGCCAGCAGCCAAGGGGACAGCGTTAATTCACCCCTCCACTTT.

Here the CDR3 DNA reads TGTGCCAGCAGCTTAGGGGGAGAACAGGGAGGAGGCTACACCTTC. It is translated as CASSLGGEQGGGYTF. V usage is TRBV7-6 and J usage is TRBJ1-2, with a possible D match to TRBD1 (6 bases). Trimming left V 1 base short and J 8 bases short, with 17 bases between. CDR3 size: 15 residues. Germline V gene lookup returns CDR1 SGHVS and CDR2 FNYEAQ.

The chain has TRBV7-2 and TRBJ1-1; D uncertain. CDR3 length equals 15 residues. Trimming shortened V by 1 base and J by 2 bases, and 11 bases separated the two germline ends. Germline loops: CDR1 SGHTA, CDR2 FQGNSA. The CDR3 sequence: CASSLGTRVNTEAFF. CDR3 in DNA: TGTGCCAGCAGCTTAGGTACGAGGGTCAACACTGAAGCTTTCTTT.

The V call is TRBV7-2, the J call TRBJ2-7; D is ambiguous. Germline CDR1 SGHTA, CDR2 FQGNSA. Trimming took off 5 bases at V and 0 bases at J, with 11 bases between the two ends. The CDR3 has 14 amino acids. Here the CDR3 DNA reads TGTGCCAGCAGCCCCAGGATCGACTCCTACGAGCAGTACTTC. Translating gives CASSPRIDSYEQYF.

This clone was found a few times. The gene calls are TRBV28 and TRBJ1-1; 7 bases line up with TRBD1. CDR1 MDHEN and CDR2 SYDVKM come from the germline V gene. The CDR3 is 16 residues long. V lost 4 bases to trimming and J lost 0 bases; unmatched junction nucleotides: 8. The CDR3 region is CASSSSTGLMNTEAFF. The DNA of the CDR3 is TGTGCCAGCAGTTCCTCGACAGGGCTCATGAACACTGAAGCTTTCTTT.

The chain recombines TRBV6-5 with TRBJ1-6; 9 nucleotides line up with TRBD1. Germline V CDR1 and CDR2: MNHEY, SVGAGI. This CDR3 is built from 16 residues. The J segment lost 9 bases and the V segment lost 4 bases, leaving 10 bases of the junction unmatched. CDR3 coding DNA: TGTGCCAGCAGTTCGTACAGGGGGCGGCGAATTTCACCCCTCCACTTT. Residues: CASSSYRGRRISPLHF.

The rearrangement joins TRBV19 to TRBJ1-5; the match to TRBD1 covers 9 bases. The CDR3 is 14 amino acids. CDR1 and CDR2 (germline): LNHDA, SQIVND (reference sequence). The J segment lost 6 bases and the V segment lost 10 bases, leaving 10 bases of the junction unmatched. CDR3: CATQSQGASQPQHF. The CDR3 DNA is TGTGCCACACAATCACAGGGGGCTAGTCAGCCCCAGCATTTT.

This clone was observed a few times. The chain has TRBV19 and TRBJ2-1; D is perhaps TRBD2 (6 bases). Germline CDR1 and CDR2: LNHDA and SQIVND (reference sequence). V was shortened by 5 bases and J by 7 bases, with 21 bases between the two germline ends. The CDR3 is made up of 16 amino acids. CDR3 region: CASSPLGAPRGNEQFF. The CDR3 bases are TGTGCCAGTAGTCCCCTAGGGGCCCCCCGGGGGAATGAGCAGTTCTTC. Full variable domain (outside the CDR3, taken from reference TRBV19 and TRBJ2-1): DGGITQSPKYLFRKEGQNVTLSCEQNLNHDAMYWYRQDPGQGLRLIYYSQIVNDFQKGDIAEGYSVSREKKESFPLTVTSAQKNPTAFYLCASSPLGAPRGNEQFFGPGTRLTVL.

The chain employs TRBV28 and TRBJ1-2; no clear D gene. The CDR3 runs to 12 residues. Germline V gene data show CDR1 as MDHEN and CDR2 as SYDVKM. V was clipped by 2 bases and J by 6 bases, with 7 bases between them. CDR3 bases: TGTGCCAGCAGTTTACCAGAGAATGGCTACACCTTC. Translated: CASSLPENGYTF.

CDR3 DNA sequence: TGCGCCAGCAGTCCAGGGTTTGGCTACACCTTC. Translating gives CASSPGFGYTF. This chain links TRBV5-1 with TRBJ1-2, with a possible D match to TRBD1 (5 bases). Germline CDR1 SGHRS, CDR2 YFSETQ. Between the trimmed V and J ends, which lost 5 bases and 7 bases, there was a span of 9 bases. This CDR3 is 11 amino acids long.

A note on this clone: A much bigger clone sits one base away, suggesting this may be a read error. The chain joins TRBV7-9 to TRBJ1-2, with 7 bases matching TRBD1. The CDR3 length is 12 residues. CDR1 is SEHNR and CDR2 is FQNEAQ in the germline V gene (reference sequence). CDR3 protein: CTSSGDRVEEYF. CDR3 coding DNA: TGTACCAGCAGCGGTGACAGGGTGGAAGAATACTTC.

J is TRBJ2-6 and V is TRBV19; D is ambiguous. V dropped 5 bases and J dropped 5 bases, with 22 bases sitting between them. This CDR3 is 18 amino acids long. Germline loops: CDR1 LNHDA, CDR2 SQIVND (reference sequence). CDR3 bases: TGTGCCAGTAGTCGGAAGTTGACAAATCACAGTCGGGCCAACGTCCTGACTTTC. It is translated as CASSRKLTNHSRANVLTF.

The genes are TRBV7-3 and TRBJ1-1; D might be TRBD1 (6 bases). The CDR3 loop spans 13 amino acids. The germline V and J ends were trimmed by 3 bases and 1 base, with 6 bases remaining between them. Germline V CDR1 and CDR2: SGHTA, FQGTGA. The CDR3 sequence: CASSLTGNTEAFF. The CDR3 DNA reads TGTGCCAGCAGCTTGACAGGGAACACTGAAGCTTTCTTT.

The rearrangement uses TRBV28 and TRBJ1-5; D call uncertain. Germline loops: CDR1 MDHEN, CDR2 SYDVKM. Trimming took off 2 bases at V and 1 base at J, with 15 bases between the two ends. This CDR3 spans 17 amino acids. The CDR3 loop is CASSLSAGVWSNQPQHF. DNA of the CDR3: TGTGCCAGCAGTTTAAGCGCAGGCGTTTGGAGCAATCAGCCCCAGCATTTT.

The chain joins TRBV28 to TRBJ2-3; the match to TRBD1 covers 10 bases. CDR1 is MDHEN and CDR2 is SYDVKM in the germline V gene. V lost 7 bases and J lost 2; bases outside the gene matches: 6. The CDR3 is 15 residues long. The CDR3, as DNA: TGTGCCAGCACGAAGGACAGGGGGTTCACAGATACGCAGTATTTT. Protein: CASTKDRGFTDTQYF.